The T cell receptor beta chain described here comes from a study of OX40 agonist ivuxolimab in advanced cancers. Regarding the study in general: Ivuxolimab was an agonistic, fully human IgG2 monoclonal antibody directed against OX40 (CD134), a costimulatory receptor. Of the approximately 50 dose-escalation patients, hepatocellular carcinoma was present in roughly 19, melanoma in some 15, renal cell carcinoma in 9 and head and neck cancer in 9. The point of sequencing TCRbeta in the periphery was to test whether ivuxolimab changed TCR sequence diversity and drove clonal T-cell expansion. Patients were allowed to have had prior anti-PD-1, anti-PD-L1 or anti-CTLA-4 therapy, and around 40% of the dose-escalation patients had previously received checkpoint inhibitors. The dose-escalation cohort was around 84% male with a mean age of approximately 60 years, ranging from roughly 23 to 90. Intravenous ivuxolimab was administered to patients every 2 weeks at six dose levels: 0.01, 0.1, 0.3, 1.5, 3 and 10 mg/kg. Partial responses were achieved by three dose-escalation patients, of whom one had hepatocellular carcinoma and two had cutaneous melanoma. The paper covers the monotherapy dose-escalation part of the phase I ivuxolimab trial, which included N ≈ 50 patients. Study-level results and caveats: Clonal expansion of both CD4+ and CD8+ blood T cells was observed from baseline to week 6 at doses 0.1 to 3.0 mg/kg. Low levels of normalized T-cell clonal expansion were also seen in some patients who did not respond. After ivuxolimab, more expanded clones were found on average in CD8+ T cells than in CD4+ T cells. The antigen specificity of the clonally expanded peripheral T cells was not determined. In partial responders in the 0.1-3.0 mg/kg groups, normalized peripheral clonal expansion was found to be among the lowest, especially among CD8+ T cells.

Patients with a history of autoimmune disease or receiving systemic immunosuppression were excluded from the trial. In every dose cohort, peripheral blood was drawn for TCR sequencing at baseline, cycle 4 day 1, and cycle 7 day 1. Samples came from an open-label, multicenter, first-in-human phase I dose-escalation trial of ivuxolimab. Adults with locally advanced or metastatic head and neck squamous cell, hepatocellular, melanoma or renal cell carcinoma were enrolled in the trial. Before TCR sequencing, CD4+ T cells and CD8+ T cells were sorted from peripheral blood as separate populations. For sequencing of the TCRbeta CDR3 region, genomic DNA was extracted from the sorted cells. The immunoSEQ Assay was used for sequencing of TCRbeta CDR3 regions. In its TCRdb copy, this immuneACCESS table keeps in-frame sequences only and misses some clones. Where compared with another copy, unresolved V genes explain less than half of these, and the others have no known cause. The table for this sample lists 25,000 to 40,000 clones; roughly 82% of them were counted only once. Around 10% of the sample comes from the top ten.

Its CDR3 holds 15 amino acids, cysteine through phenylalanine. Kept here is only the CDR3 DNA, which spans 45 bases and is read in frame from base 1. V gives up 5 bases and J gives up 2 bases, and the segment between their germline ends measures 14 bases. For CDR1 and CDR2, the germline V gene lists SGHRS and YFSETQ. This clone was found once. No cognate antigen has been identified for it. Base quality data are lacking; no much larger clone is found one base away. Sample: CD4+ or CD8+ T cells sorted from blood, taken in a trial of the OX40 agonist ivuxolimab. The receptor chain draws on TRBV5-1 and TRBJ2-1; no D segment can be confidently identified. This receptor was identified in an adult with an advanced solid tumor such as melanoma, head and neck, liver or kidney cancer. The CDR3 loop reads CASRHYSIAYNEQFF. DNA sequence: TGCGCCAGCAGACATTACAGTATTGCCTACAATGAGCAGTTCTTC.